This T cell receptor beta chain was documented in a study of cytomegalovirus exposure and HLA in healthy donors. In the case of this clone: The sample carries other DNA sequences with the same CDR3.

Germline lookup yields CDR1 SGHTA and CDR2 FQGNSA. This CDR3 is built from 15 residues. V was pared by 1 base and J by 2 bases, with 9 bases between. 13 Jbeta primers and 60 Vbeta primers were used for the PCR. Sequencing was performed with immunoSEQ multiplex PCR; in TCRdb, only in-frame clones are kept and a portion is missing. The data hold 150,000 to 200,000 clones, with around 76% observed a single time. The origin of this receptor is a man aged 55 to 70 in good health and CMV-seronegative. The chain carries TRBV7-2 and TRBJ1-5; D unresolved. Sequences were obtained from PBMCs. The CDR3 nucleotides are TGTGCCAGCAGCTTAGTTTTCGGGGGCAATCAGCCCCAGCATTTT. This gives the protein CASSLVFGGNQPQHF.